This passage covers 26 T cell receptor beta chains from one sample sequenced in a study of shared clonotypes between healthy human individuals. Generated by immunoSEQ multiplex PCR, the TCRdb table keeps only in-frame clones and is missing some. The sample consists of roughly 330,000 clones, approximately 74% of them appearing once. Sequencing input: memory CD4+ T cells sorted from blood. The subset: CD45RA-negative fraction. The receptors come from a man aged 30 to 39 in good health.

This clone was detected once. The chain uses TRBV6-5 and TRBJ2-7, with D uncertain. The V and J ends lost 5 bases and 2 bases respectively, with 10 bases between them. CDR1 is MNHEY, CDR2 SVGAGI, per germline. CDR3 size: 13 residues. The CDR3 nucleotides are TGTGCCAGCAGTCTTAGTGGCGCCTACGAGCAGTACTTC. It codes for CASSLSGAYEQYF.

The V and J genes are TRBV29-1 and TRBJ2-1, with a tentative D call TRBD2 (5 bases). Looked up from germline, CDR1 is SQVTM and CDR2 is ANQGSEA. This CDR3 comprises 13 residues. V was trimmed by 7 bases and J by 5 bases, leaving 15 bases between them. As DNA, the CDR3 is TGCAGCGGACGACAAACTAGGCACAATGAGCAGTTCTTC. Its translation is CSGRQTRHNEQFF.

The chain links TRBV7-2 to TRBJ2-3, with 8 bases aligning to TRBD2. The CDR3 runs to 14 residues. Trimming cost V 5 bases and J 5 bases; bases outside gene matches: 6. Per germline, CDR1 SGHTA and CDR2 FQGNSA. The CDR3 loop reads CASSPVGGGDTQYF. The CDR3 DNA follows: TGTGCCAGCAGCCCAGTCGGGGGGGGAGATACGCAGTATTTT. Full variable domain (outside the CDR3, taken from reference TRBV7-2 and TRBJ2-3): GAGVSQSPSNKVTEKGKDVELRCDPISGHTALYWYRQSLGQGLEFLIYFQGNSAPDKSGLPSDRFSAERTGGSVSTLTIQRTQQEDSAVYLCASSPVGGGDTQYFGPGTRLTVL.

This chain joins TRBV5-1 and TRBJ1-3; D ambiguous. Germline lookup yields CDR1 SGHRS and CDR2 YFSETQ. V was clipped by 1 base and J by 0 bases, with 5 bases between them. The length of the CDR3 is 14 residues. CDR3 in amino acids: CASSLSSSGNTIYF. CDR3 nucleotides: TGCGCCAGCAGCTTGAGTTCCTCTGGAAACACCATATATTTT.

The gene calls are TRBV28 and TRBJ1-3; D might be TRBD1 (5 bases). Germline-derived CDR1 and CDR2 are MDHEN and SYDVKM. V lost 5 bases to trimming and J lost 0 bases, with 20 bases between them. The CDR3 contains 18 residues. This CDR3 is CASSHDLRWGVSGNTIYF. The CDR3 nucleotides read TGTGCCAGCAGTCACGACCTCCGGTGGGGCGTCTCTGGAAACACCATATATTTT.

This clone was seen a single time. The chain couples TRBV18 to TRBJ2-3; either TRBD1 or TRBD2 may supply D (6 bases each). V was pared by 3 bases and J by 3 bases, with 16 bases between. This CDR3 comprises 16 residues. The germline gives CDR1 KGHSH, CDR2 LQKENI. DNA for the CDR3: TGTGCCAGCTCACCGAAGGCAGGAGGGGGTACAGATACGCAGTATTTT. Amino acids: CASSPKAGGGTDTQYF.

CDR3 region: CASSPPRLAGGSEQYF. The DNA for the CDR3 is TGTGCCAGCAGCCCCCCCAGACTAGCGGGAGGGAGCGAGCAGTACTTC. The chain combines TRBV25-1 with TRBJ2-7; 14 nucleotides align to TRBD2. Germline assignment: CDR1 MGHDK and CDR2 SYGVNS. V gave up 6 bases and J gave up 6 bases; unmatched junction bases: 10. The CDR3 extends over 16 amino acids.

V usage is TRBV29-1 and J usage is TRBJ2-3, with D possibly being TRBD1 or TRBD2 (7 bases each). The CDR3 length is 14 residues. Germline loops: CDR1 SQVTM, CDR2 ANQGSEA. V lost 6 bases and J 5 bases, leaving 18 bases between the germline ends. The DNA of the CDR3 is TGCAGCGTCACAGGGGAAATAGCGGGAGATACGCAGTATTTT. Translating gives CSVTGEIAGDTQYF.

The DNA of the CDR3 is TGTGCCAGCAGCTCAAACAGGGGGGCCTACGAGCAGTACTTC. Protein: CASSSNRGAYEQYF. The V and J genes are TRBV7-2 and TRBJ2-7; 8 bases fit TRBD1. CDR3 length: 14 amino acids. Germline trimming cut 4 bases from V and 2 bases from J; bases unmatched to any gene: 4. CDR1 and CDR2 (germline): SGHTA, FQGNSA. The variable domain in full, with the rest retrieved from reference TRBV7-2 and TRBJ2-7, is GAGVSQSPSNKVTEKGKDVELRCDPISGHTALYWYRQSLGQGLEFLIYFQGNSAPDKSGLPSDRFSAERTGGSVSTLTIQRTQQEDSAVYLCASSSNRGAYEQYFGPGTRLTVT.

The chain uses TRBV20-1 and TRBJ2-1; D call uncertain. With 6 bases removed from V and 16 bases from J, the gap between germline ends came to 19 bases. Germline CDR1 reads DFQATT; CDR2 reads SNEGSKA (reference sequence). CDR3 length equals 11 residues. The CDR3: CSANEDRVSFF. CDR3 nucleotide sequence: TGCAGTGCCAATGAGGACCGGGTCTCCTTCTTC.

V usage is TRBV29-1 and J usage is TRBJ1-1; D not resolved. Germline V gene data show CDR1 as SQVTM and CDR2 as ANQGSEA. Trimming pared 2 bases from V and 4 bases from J, leaving 11 bases between. This CDR3 spans 13 amino acids. In nucleotides, the CDR3 is TGCAGCGTTGAACGATGGGTCGGCACTGAAGCTTTCTTT. As protein: CSVERWVGTEAFF.

This chain uses TRBV7-9 with TRBJ2-1, with TRBD2 as a possible D gene (5 bases). V dropped 3 bases and J dropped 7 bases, with 13 bases sitting between them. From germline, CDR1 is SEHNR and CDR2 FQNEAQ (reference sequence). The CDR3 totals 14 residues. The CDR3 DNA reads as TGTGCCAGCAGCTTGGAGGTTGTGTGGAATGAGCAGTTCTTC. It translates to CASSLEVVWNEQFF.

V and J are TRBV5-5 and TRBJ1-2; no clear D gene. The germline V gene encodes CDR1 SGHKS and CDR2 YYEKEE (reference sequence). Trimming removed 0 bases from V and 0 bases from J, with 6 bases in between. The CDR3 extends over 14 amino acids. The CDR3 region has the DNA TGTGCCAGCAGCTTGGACGTCGCTAACTATGGCTACACCTTC. It specifies CASSLDVANYGYTF.

This clone appeared a few times. The chain carries TRBV6-1 and TRBJ2-7, with D possibly matching TRBD2 (6 bases). Trimming stripped 6 bases from V and 0 bases from J, with 12 bases between. Germline-derived CDR1 and CDR2 are MNHNS and SASEGT. This CDR3 spans 14 amino acids. In DNA form, the CDR3 reads TGTGCCAGCAGCTCGGGACTCCTCTCCTACGAGCAGTACTTC. The encoded protein is CASSSGLLSYEQYF.

The chain is built from TRBV28 and TRBJ2-1; D could derive from TRBD1 or TRBD2 (5 bases each). CDR1 is MDHEN and CDR2 is SYDVKM in the germline V gene. The CDR3 length is 14 residues. Trimming removed 2 bases at V and 8 bases at J, with 13 bases between. This chain's CDR3 is CASSLAVRGDEQFF. CDR3 bases: TGTGCCAGCAGTTTAGCGGTCCGAGGGGATGAGCAGTTCTTC.

CDR3 sequence (DNA): TGTGCCTGGAGTGAAGTCTATGGCTACACCTTC. Its translation: CAWSEVYGYTF. The chain has TRBV30 and TRBJ1-2; no reliable D call. Germline CDR1 is GTSNPN and CDR2 is SVGIG (reference sequence). V lost 1 base and J lost 4, with 4 bases in between. The CDR3 is made up of 11 amino acids.

J is TRBJ2-7 and V is TRBV5-5, with 7 bases identical to TRBD2. The CDR3 length is 15 residues. Germline V lookup: CDR1 SGHKS, CDR2 YYEKEE (reference sequence). With 2 bases clipped from V and 4 bases from J, the junction kept 9 bases outside the gene matches. CDR3 sequence: CASSLPPGLQYEQYF. As DNA, the CDR3 is TGTGCCAGCAGCTTACCTCCGGGACTACAGTACGAGCAGTACTTC.

The table lists this clone with a count of one. This rearrangement joins TRBV11-1 to TRBJ1-6; no clear D. V lost 2 bases, J lost 6 bases, and 11 bases lay in between. The germline V gene encodes CDR1 SGHAT and CDR2 FQDESV (reference sequence). This CDR3 contains 15 residues. CDR3 DNA: TGTGCCAGCAGCTTACTGGATTCTTCTAATTCACCCCTCCACTTT. Translated, it gives CASSLLDSSNSPLHF.

The rearrangement uses TRBV5-1 and TRBJ2-1; 10 bases map to TRBD1. Unmatched junction bases numbered 24, after V lost 6 bases and J lost 9 bases. CDR3 length: 19 amino acids. Germline lookup yields CDR1 SGHRS and CDR2 YFSETQ. CDR3 DNA: TGCGCCAGCAATCGAGGGGGAAACCGGGACAGGGGACGACAGGTTGAGCAGTTCTTC. Protein: CASNRGGNRDRGRQVEQFF. Using reference TRBV5-1 and TRBJ2-1 for the parts outside the CDR3, the full variable domain is KAGVTQTPRYLIKTRGQQVTLSCSPISGHRSVSWYQQTPGQGLQFLFEYFSETQRNKGNFPGRFSGRQFSNSRSEMNVSTLELGDSALYLCASNRGGNRDRGRQVEQFFGPGTRLTVL.

The chain couples TRBV6-5 to TRBJ2-5; 9 bases are shared with TRBD2. The DNA end lines up better with TRBJ2-7; the J call may be wrong. In germline, CDR1 is MNHEY, CDR2 SVGAGI. This CDR3 comprises 14 residues. CDR3 loop: CASTQPGLADEQYF. The CDR3 DNA follows: TGTGCCAGCACCCAACCGGGACTAGCAGACGAGCAGTACTTC.

The CDR3 DNA follows: TGTGCCAGCAGATACGACACCAACTCTGGAAACACCATATATTTT. Translation: CASRYDTNSGNTIYF. The chain links TRBV6-5 to TRBJ1-3; D remains ambiguous. Germline lookup yields CDR1 MNHEY and CDR2 SVGAGI. V lost 6 bases and J 0 bases, leaving 12 bases between the germline ends. The CDR3 extends over 15 amino acids.

CDR3 protein: CAWRPRNSAYEQYF. DNA for the CDR3: TGTGCCTGGAGACCACGGAACAGTGCCTACGAGCAGTACTTC. The V and J genes are TRBV30 and TRBJ2-7; no reliable D call. Germline CDR1 and CDR2: GTSNPN and SVGIG (reference sequence). The CDR3 spans 14 residues. Trimming removed 3 bases at V and 2 bases at J, with 14 bases between.

The chain recombines TRBV7-9 with TRBJ1-1; TRBD1 aligns across 7 bases. CDR3 size: 15 residues. Unmatched junction bases numbered 10, after V lost 4 bases and J lost 5 bases. Germline V CDR1 and CDR2: SEHNR, FQNEAQ (reference sequence). The CDR3 DNA follows: TGTGCCAGCAGCTCTCCAGACAGGGCTAGTACTGAAGCTTTCTTT. Protein product: CASSSPDRASTEAFF.

The rearrangement uses TRBV27 and TRBJ1-2; D might be TRBD1 (5 bases). Germline CDR1 MNHEY, CDR2 SMNVEV (reference sequence). The CDR3 runs 16 residues. Trimming removed 4 bases at V and 4 bases at J, with 19 bases between. The CDR3 reads CASSSFLTGTFYGYTF. CDR3 bases: TGTGCCAGCAGTTCCTTTTTAACCGGGACTTTCTATGGCTACACCTTC.

The chain carries TRBV30 and TRBJ1-1, with D possibly TRBD1 on 5 matching bases. CDR1 and CDR2 from the germline V gene are GTSNPN and SVGIG (reference sequence). V shed 0 bases and J shed 3 bases, with 8 bases lying between them. The CDR3 is 13 residues long. The CDR3 nucleotides are TGTGCCTGGAGTGTCCAAGGGGACACTGAAGCTTTCTTT. Encoded protein: CAWSVQGDTEAFF. Complete variable domain (other parts from reference TRBV30 and TRBJ1-1): SQTIHQWPATLVQPVGSPLSLECTVEGTSNPNLYWYRQAAGRGLQLLFYSVGIGQISSEVPQNLSASRPQDRQFILSSKKLLLSDSGFYLCAWSVQGDTEAFFGQGTRLTVV.

On this clone itself: Other nucleotide sequences from this sample produce the same CDR3. The V gene is TRBV5-4, the J gene TRBJ2-3, with D unclear. This CDR3 has 14 residues. The germline V and J ends were trimmed by 0 bases and 6 bases, with 11 bases remaining between them. Germline CDR1 and CDR2: SGHNT and YYREEE (reference sequence). The CDR3 bases are TGTGCCAGCAGCTTGGGTGCGCGAGCGGATACGCAGTATTTT. Translating gives CASSLGARADTQYF.